This TCR beta chain was documented in a study of CD4 T cells in relation to SARS-CoV-2 and coronaviruses. Broader study findings: No donor gave both pre-pandemic and post-infection samples.

Germline V gene data show CDR1 as MNHEY and CDR2 as SMNVEV (reference sequence). V was trimmed by 0 bases and J by 2 bases, leaving 16 bases between them. This CDR3 comprises 17 residues. Libraries were prepared by immunoSEQ multiplex PCR; TCRdb keeps only in-frame clonotypes and omits some of them. The profile shows around 18,000 clones, over 65% of them singletons. Unexposed donor CD4+ T cells date from about 2011-2019, before the COVID-19 pandemic. After nine to ten days of culture, CD4+ T cells were isolated. Concerning this clone itself: What it recognizes is unknown.

The sample taken for sequencing was CD4+ T cells from PBMCs, cultured in vitro. V usage is TRBV27 and J usage is TRBJ1-2; a weak D match, TRBD1 (6 bases). This TCR derives from a human donor in good health. Here the CDR3 DNA reads TGTGCCAGCAGTTTATCGGCCGCACAGGGAACGAACTATGGCTACACCTTC. It is translated as CASSLSAAQGTNYGYTF.